These 21 T cell receptor beta chains originate from one sample sequenced in a study of blood T cell repertoires in COVID-19. This table comes from immunoSEQ multiplex PCR, and its TCRdb copy is limited to in-frame clones, with some not included. The sample shows 40,000 to 45,000 clones, roughly 85% of them seen only once. The specimen was peripheral blood. The receptors shown here come from a man aged 60 to 75 with active COVID-19.

The V gene is TRBV18, the J gene TRBJ2-7; D is perhaps TRBD2 (6 bases). V gave up 2 bases and J gave up 6 bases, with 8 bases separating them. The CDR3 totals 12 residues. Looked up from germline, CDR1 is KGHSH and CDR2 is LQKENI. In DNA form, the CDR3 reads TGTGCCAGCTCACCAAGGGGAGGCGAGCAGTACTTC. This sequence encodes CASSPRGGEQYF.

The rearrangement uses TRBV27 and TRBJ2-1, with TRBD1 matching over 7 bases. CDR3 length equals 15 residues. From germline, CDR1 is MNHEY and CDR2 SMNVEV (reference sequence). The V and J ends lost 4 bases and 2 bases, in that order; junction bases with no gene match: 5. The CDR3 bases are TGTGCCAGCAGTTACAGGGACAGCCCCTACAATGAGCAGTTCTTC. Its protein product is CASSYRDSPYNEQFF.

This clone was recorded a few times. The chain has TRBV19 and TRBJ1-2; 8 nucleotides align to TRBD1. After removal of 4 bases from V and 10 bases from J, the junction contained 5 bases not matched to a gene. CDR1 is LNHDA, CDR2 SQIVND, per germline (reference sequence). The CDR3 covers 12 residues. The CDR3 region has the DNA TGTGCCAGTAGTACGGACAGGGAGACCTACACCTTC. This gives the protein CASSTDRETYTF.

This chain uses TRBV7-9 with TRBJ2-2; D uncertain. CDR1 is SEHNR and CDR2 is FQNEAQ in the germline V gene (reference sequence). This CDR3 is built from 14 residues. V lost 5 bases and J 6 bases, leaving 13 bases between the germline ends. The CDR3 DNA sequence: TGTGCCAGCAGCCCGTCGGGTGGAGCCGGGGAGCTGTTTTTT. Translated: CASSPSGGAGELFF.

J is TRBJ1-4 and V is TRBV7-2; perhaps TRBD1 as D (6 bases). The V gene's germline CDR1 is SGHTA and CDR2 FQGNSA. The CDR3 runs 15 residues. The V and J ends lost 3 bases and 8 bases respectively, with 16 bases between them. CDR3 protein: CASSFSGQGQEKLFF. The CDR3 bases are TGTGCCAGCAGCTTCTCCGGGCAGGGGCAAGAAAAACTGTTTTTT.

In this sample, this clone turned up once. This chain links TRBV29-1 with TRBJ1-6; D unresolved. The CDR3 extends over 13 amino acids. V was cut by 1 base and J by 7 bases, with 8 bases left in between. CDR1 and CDR2 from the germline V gene are SQVTM and ANQGSEA. This CDR3 is CSVEVAANSPLHF. CDR3 nucleotide sequence: TGCAGCGTTGAAGTGGCAGCGAATTCACCCCTCCACTTT.

The chain has TRBV5-1 and TRBJ1-1, with D perhaps matching TRBD1 (6 bases). The CDR3 is 14 residues long. The V and J ends lost 1 base and 4 bases respectively, with 11 bases between them. Germline values: CDR1 SGHRS, CDR2 YFSETQ. The CDR3 DNA follows: TGCGCCAGCAGCTTGCAACAGGGAACCACTGAAGCTTTCTTT. It yields the protein CASSLQQGTTEAFF.

The V gene is TRBV5-6, the J gene TRBJ2-5; TRBD2 matches 14 bases. Germline assignment: CDR1 SGHDT and CDR2 YYEEEE. V shed 4 bases, J shed 2 bases, and the junction held 4 bases outside the gene matches. There are 16 residues in the CDR3. CDR3 DNA: TGTGCCAGCAGCCTGGGACTAGCGGGGGTTCAAGAGACCCAGTACTTC. Translation gives CASSLGLAGVQETQYF.

V is TRBV5-4 and J is TRBJ1-2; D remains unclear. Germline lookup yields CDR1 SGHNT and CDR2 YYREEE (reference sequence). The CDR3 loop spans 16 amino acids. V lost 4 bases and J 8 bases, leaving 24 bases between the germline ends. The CDR3 nucleotides are TGTGCCAGCAGCGTGGGTCGTAAACGGGAGAATTTAGGCTACACCTTC. Protein: CASSVGRKRENLGYTF.

The genes are TRBV6-5 and TRBJ2-7; possible D gene TRBD2, 6 bases. Germline-derived CDR1 and CDR2 are MNHEY and SVGAGI. This CDR3 spans 13 amino acids. The V end was cut by 10 bases, the J end by 2 bases, with 15 bases between. The CDR3: CATGGDGPYEQYF. The DNA for the CDR3 is TGTGCCACCGGCGGGGATGGGCCCTACGAGCAGTACTTC.

The gene calls are TRBV30 and TRBJ2-1; TRBD2 aligns across 9 bases. CDR1 and CDR2 (germline): GTSNPN, SVGIG (reference sequence). The CDR3 is made up of 16 amino acids. V gave up 2 bases and J gave up 4 bases; unmatched junction bases: 9. The CDR3 nucleotides read TGTGCCTGGAGTACGGCTAGCGGGGCCAAATACAATGAGCAGTTCTTC. Its translation is CAWSTASGAKYNEQFF.

The V call is TRBV2, the J call TRBJ1-5; TRBD1 matches at 7 bases. This CDR3 is built from 14 residues. The germline CDR1 and CDR2 sequences are SNHLY and FYNNEI. The V segment lost 0 bases and the J segment 5 bases; nucleotides outside the gene matches: 1. The CDR3 DNA reads TGTGCCAGCAGTGAAGCAGGGGGCGATCAGCCCCAGCATTTT. This translates into CASSEAGGDQPQHF.

The CDR3 region has the DNA TGTGCCAGCAGTTTCGGACAGGGCTCCTACGAGCAGTACTTC. Encoded protein: CASSFGQGSYEQYF. The rearrangement links TRBV5-6 to TRBJ2-7; 8 nucleotides line up with TRBD1. CDR3 length equals 14 residues. The trim removed 5 bases at V and 0 bases at J, leaving 4 bases unmatched. Germline V gives CDR1 SGHDT, CDR2 YYEEEE.

This chain uses TRBV29-1 with TRBJ2-5; unclear D gene. Looked up from germline, CDR1 is SQVTM and CDR2 is ANQGSEA. This CDR3 contains 14 residues. V lost 1 base to trimming and J lost 7 bases, with 16 bases between them. The CDR3 sequence: CSVEVVVGLGTQYF. CDR3 in DNA: TGCAGCGTTGAAGTTGTCGTCGGCCTAGGGACCCAGTACTTC.

This chain connects TRBV7-9 to TRBJ2-1, with D perhaps TRBD2 (5 bases). V was pared by 0 bases and J by 0 bases, with 9 bases between. The germline gives CDR1 SEHNR, CDR2 FQNEAQ (reference sequence). There are 16 residues in the CDR3. The CDR3 nucleotides are TGTGCCAGCAGCTTAGCGTCGGGGTCCTCCTACAATGAGCAGTTCTTC. This translates into CASSLASGSSYNEQFF.

The V gene is TRBV7-3, the J gene TRBJ2-6; D remains unclear. Germline-derived CDR1 and CDR2 are SGHTA and FQGTGA. This CDR3 has 16 amino acids. The germline V and J ends were trimmed by 5 bases and 0 bases, with 11 bases remaining between them. The CDR3 coding sequence is TGTGCCAGCAGCCAGGCTATTAGCTCTGGGGCCAACGTCCTGACTTTC. The encoded protein is CASSQAISSGANVLTF.

The V and J genes are TRBV5-1 and TRBJ1-1, with D unresolved. V lost 1 base to trimming and J lost 2 bases, with 9 bases between them. This CDR3 comprises 14 residues. The germline CDR1 and CDR2 sequences are SGHRS and YFSETQ. CDR3 in amino acids: CASSLTGANTEAFF. CDR3 DNA sequence: TGCGCCAGCAGCTTGACGGGAGCAAACACTGAAGCTTTCTTT.

The chain has TRBV7-9 and TRBJ2-6, with D unclear. The V and J ends lost 5 bases and 4 bases respectively, with 12 bases between them. Germline V CDR1 and CDR2: SEHNR, FQNEAQ (reference sequence). This CDR3 has 15 amino acids. The CDR3 DNA is TGTGCCAGCAGCCCGCAGGTGCCCGGGGCCAACGTCCTGACTTTC. It is translated as CASSPQVPGANVLTF.

The chain has TRBV30 and TRBJ2-5; D is possibly TRBD1 (5 bases). Trimming left V 5 bases short and J 5 bases short, with 15 bases between. The CDR3 totals 13 residues. Germline loops: CDR1 GTSNPN, CDR2 SVGIG (reference sequence). DNA of the CDR3: TGTGCCTGGGCCTTACGTGGGGCTGAGACCCAGTACTTC. This codes for CAWALRGAETQYF.

This clone has only one observation. The chain carries TRBV4-2 and TRBJ1-1; D is ambiguous. The CDR3 is 15 amino acids. Germline-derived CDR1 and CDR2 are LGHNA and YNFKEQ. V shed 0 bases and J shed 4 bases, with 12 bases lying between them. CDR3 sequence reads: CASSQDRMGVTEAFF. The CDR3 bases are TGTGCCAGCAGCCAAGATCGGATGGGAGTCACTGAAGCTTTCTTT.

The chain recombines TRBV29-1 with TRBJ2-7; 11 bases agree with TRBD1. The CDR3 contains 13 residues. Germline CDR1 is SQVTM and CDR2 is ANQGSEA. V lost 7 bases and J lost 2; bases outside the gene matches: 4. This CDR3 reads CSALGQGAYEQYF. As DNA, the CDR3 is TGCAGCGCCCTGGGACAGGGGGCCTACGAGCAGTACTTC.